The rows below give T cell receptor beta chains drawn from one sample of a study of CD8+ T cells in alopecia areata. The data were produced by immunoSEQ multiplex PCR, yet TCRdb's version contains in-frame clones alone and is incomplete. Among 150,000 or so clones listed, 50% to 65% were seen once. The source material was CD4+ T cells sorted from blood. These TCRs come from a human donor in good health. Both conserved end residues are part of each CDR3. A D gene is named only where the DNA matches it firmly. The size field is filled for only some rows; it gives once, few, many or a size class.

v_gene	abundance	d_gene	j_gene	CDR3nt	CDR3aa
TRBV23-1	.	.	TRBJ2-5	TGCGCCAGCAGTCGTTGGGGCGAGACCCAGTACTTC	CASSRWGETQYF
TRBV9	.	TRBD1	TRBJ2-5	TGTGCCAGCAGGTCACACAGGGGTGAAGAGACCCAGTACTTC	CASRSHRGEETQYF
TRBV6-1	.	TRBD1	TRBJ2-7	TGTGCCAGCAGTGATACAGGGGTAACCTACGAGCAGTACTTC	CASSDTGVTYEQYF
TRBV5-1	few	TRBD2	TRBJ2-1	TGCGCCAGCAGGACTAGCGCCTACAATGAGCAGTTCTTC	CASRTSAYNEQFF
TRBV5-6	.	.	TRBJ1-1	TGTGCCAGCAGCTGGATTCCTGGGACTGAAGCTTTCTTT	CASSWIPGTEAFF
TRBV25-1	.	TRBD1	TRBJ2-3	TGTGCCAGCAGTGGCCCCCGGGACAGAGATACGCAGTATTTT	CASSGPRDRDTQYF
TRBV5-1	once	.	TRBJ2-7	TGCGCCAGCAGCTTGGCCGGGACGGATTCCTACGAGCAGTACTTC	CASSLAGTDSYEQYF
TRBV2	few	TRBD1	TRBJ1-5	TGTGCCAGCAGTTTGGGACAGGGAATTGCGCCCCAGCATTTT	CASSLGQGIAPQHF
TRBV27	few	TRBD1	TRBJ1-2	TGTGCCAGCAGTCCGTGGACAGGTGACTACTATGGCTACACCTTC	CASSPWTGDYYGYTF
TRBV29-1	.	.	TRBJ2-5	TGCAGCGTTGAACTTGTATCCGGAGAGACCCAGTACTTC	CSVELVSGETQYF
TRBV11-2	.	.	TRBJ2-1	TGTGCCAGCAGCTCACGTACTATCTCCTACAATGAGCAGTTCTTC	CASSSRTISYNEQFF
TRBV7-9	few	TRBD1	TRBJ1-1	TGTGCCAGCGGGAGGGGGCGGACTGAAGCTTTCTTT	CASGRGRTEAFF
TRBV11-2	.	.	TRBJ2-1	TGTGCCAGCAGCTTAGACGTCAATGAGCAGTTCTTC	CASSLDVNEQFF
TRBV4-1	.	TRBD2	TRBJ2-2	TGCGCCAGCAGCCCGGGACTAGCGGGGTTTTCCACCGGGGAGCTGTTTTTT	CASSPGLAGFSTGELFF
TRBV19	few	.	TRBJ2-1	TGTGCCAGTAGTCCAAGAGGGCGTGATGAGCAGTTCTTC	CASSPRGRDEQFF
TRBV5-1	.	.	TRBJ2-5	TGCGCCAGCAGCTTGCACGTTCAAGAGACCCAGTACTTC	CASSLHVQETQYF
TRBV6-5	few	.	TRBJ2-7	TGTGCCAGCAGTTACTCGGCCTGGTGGGGGCCCTACGAGCAGTACTTC	CASSYSAWWGPYEQYF
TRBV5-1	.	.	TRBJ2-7	TGCGCCAGCAGCTTGGGTCGGGGGCCCCAAACCTACGAGCAGTACTTC	CASSLGRGPQTYEQYF